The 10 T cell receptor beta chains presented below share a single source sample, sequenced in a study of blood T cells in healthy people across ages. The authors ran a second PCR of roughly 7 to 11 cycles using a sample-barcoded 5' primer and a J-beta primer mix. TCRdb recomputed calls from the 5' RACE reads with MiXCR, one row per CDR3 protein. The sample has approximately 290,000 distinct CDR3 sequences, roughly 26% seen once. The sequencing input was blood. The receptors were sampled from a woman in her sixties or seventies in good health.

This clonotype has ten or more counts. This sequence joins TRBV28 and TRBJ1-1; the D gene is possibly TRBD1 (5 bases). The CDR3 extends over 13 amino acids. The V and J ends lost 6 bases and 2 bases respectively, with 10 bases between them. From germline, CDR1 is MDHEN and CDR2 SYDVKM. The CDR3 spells CASSFRVNTEAFF. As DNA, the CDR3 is TGTGCCAGCAGCTTCAGGGTAAACACTGAAGCTTTCTTT.

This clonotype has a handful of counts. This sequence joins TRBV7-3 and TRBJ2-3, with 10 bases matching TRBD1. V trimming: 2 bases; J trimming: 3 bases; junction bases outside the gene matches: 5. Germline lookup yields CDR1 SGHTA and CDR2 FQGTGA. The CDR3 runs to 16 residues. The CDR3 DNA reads TGTGCCAGCAGCTTACGGACAGGGGGTAATACAGATACGCAGTATTTT. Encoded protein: CASSLRTGGNTDTQYF.

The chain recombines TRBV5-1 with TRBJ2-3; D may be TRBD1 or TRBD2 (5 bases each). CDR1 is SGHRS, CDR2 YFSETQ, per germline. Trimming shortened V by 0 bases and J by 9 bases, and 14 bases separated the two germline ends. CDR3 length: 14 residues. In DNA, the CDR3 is TGCGCCAGCAGCTTGGGATCGGGGCGCCAGACGCAGTATTTT. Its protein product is CASSLGSGRQTQYF.

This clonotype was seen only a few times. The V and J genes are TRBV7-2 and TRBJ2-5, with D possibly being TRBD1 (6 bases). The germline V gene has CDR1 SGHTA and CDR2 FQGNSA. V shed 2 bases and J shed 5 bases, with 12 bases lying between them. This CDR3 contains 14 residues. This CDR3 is CASSLYGQGETQYF. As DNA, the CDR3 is TGTGCCAGCAGCTTATATGGTCAGGGGGAGACCCAGTACTTC.

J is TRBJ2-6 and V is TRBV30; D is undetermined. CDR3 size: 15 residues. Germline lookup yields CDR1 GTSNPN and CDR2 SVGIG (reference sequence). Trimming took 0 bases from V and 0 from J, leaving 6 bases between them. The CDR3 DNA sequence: TGTGCCTGGAGTGTATTAGGCTCTGGGGCCAACGTCCTGACTTTC. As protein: CAWSVLGSGANVLTF.

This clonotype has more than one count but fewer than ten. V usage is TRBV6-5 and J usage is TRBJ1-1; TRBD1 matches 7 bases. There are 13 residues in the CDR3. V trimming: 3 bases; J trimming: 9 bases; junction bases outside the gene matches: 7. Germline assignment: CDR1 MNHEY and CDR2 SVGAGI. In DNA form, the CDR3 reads TGTGCCAGCAGTTATACCGGGACAGTAAAAGCTTTCTTT. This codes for CASSYTGTVKAFF.

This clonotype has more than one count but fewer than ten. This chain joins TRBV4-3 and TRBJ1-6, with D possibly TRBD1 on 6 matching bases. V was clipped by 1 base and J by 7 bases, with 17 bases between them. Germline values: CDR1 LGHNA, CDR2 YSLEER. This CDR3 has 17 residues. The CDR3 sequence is CASSQVLVGGRNSPLHF. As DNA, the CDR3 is TGCGCCAGCAGCCAAGTCCTGGTAGGGGGGCGAAATTCACCCCTCCACTTT.

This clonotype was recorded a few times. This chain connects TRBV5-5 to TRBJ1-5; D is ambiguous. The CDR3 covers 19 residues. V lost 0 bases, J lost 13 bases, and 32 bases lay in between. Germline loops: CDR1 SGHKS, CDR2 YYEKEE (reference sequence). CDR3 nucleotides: TGTGCCAGCAGCTTGGTCGCTGGGTCTGGAGGAGCGGCACAGCGGCCTCAGCATTTT. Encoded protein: CASSLVAGSGGAAQRPQHF.

CDR3 coding DNA: TGCAGTGCTCCCTACGCGGAAGATACGCAGTATTTT. It encodes CSAPYAEDTQYF. J is TRBJ2-3 and V is TRBV20-1, with unresolved D. Trimming took off 5 bases at V and 5 bases at J, with 11 bases between the two ends. The germline CDR1 and CDR2 sequences are DFQATT and SNEGSKA (reference sequence). The CDR3 covers 12 residues.

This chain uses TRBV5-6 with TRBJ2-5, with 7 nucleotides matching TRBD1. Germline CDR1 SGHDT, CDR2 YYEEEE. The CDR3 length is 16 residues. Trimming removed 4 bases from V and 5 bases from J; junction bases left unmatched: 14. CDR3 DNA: TGTGCCAGCAGCGCCACCGGACAGGAGGTGGGGGAGACCCAGTACTTC. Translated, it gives CASSATGQEVGETQYF.